Listed below are T cell receptor beta chains from one sample, sequenced in a study of blood T cells in healthy people across ages. TCRdb analysed the 5' RACE reads with MiXCR anew, one entry per CDR3 protein. The sample yields around 1,000,000 distinct CDR3 sequences, 25% seen once. This same sample was also part of a study on T cells of mothers and their children.

The sequenced material came from blood. The origin of the receptors is a girl aged 2 to 9 in good health. The CDR3 runs from the conserved cysteine through the conserved F or W. D genes are given only for firm matches. Expanded clones get a size class; other rows say once, few or many, or leave the size out.

d_gene | abundance | j_gene | v_gene | CDR3aa | CDR3nt
- | - | TRBJ1-1 | TRBV3-1 | CASSLTPGTEAFF | TGTGCCAGCAGCCTCACTCCGGGCACTGAAGCTTTCTTT
TRBD1 | - | TRBJ2-7 | TRBV6-5 | CASTYRGHSSYEQYF | TGTGCCAGCACATACAGGGGCCATAGCTCCTACGAGCAGTACTTC
TRBD1 | few | TRBJ2-7 | TRBV28 | CASSFPGQGSYEQYF | TGTGCCAGCAGTTTCCCGGGACAGGGCTCCTACGAGCAGTACTTC
- | few | TRBJ2-5 | TRBV12-3/TRBV12-4 | CASTRGVEETQYF | TGTGCCAGTACCAGAGGGGTGGAAGAGACCCAGTACTTC
TRBD1 | few | TRBJ1-2 | TRBV9 | CASSPRDRGGYTF | TGTGCCAGCAGCCCCCGGGACAGAGGCGGCTACACCTTC
- | - | TRBJ2-3 | TRBV19 | CASSWTAGTDTQYF | TGTGCCAGTAGTTGGACGGCGGGAACAGATACGCAGTATTTT
- | few | TRBJ1-1 | TRBV7-9 | CASSPGANEAFF | TGTGCCAGCAGCCCGGGGGCCAACGAAGCTTTCTTT
TRBD2 | - | TRBJ2-3 | TRBV19 | CASSINRLATADTQYF | TGTGCCAGTAGTATTAATAGACTAGCAACCGCAGATACGCAGTATTTT
TRBD2 | - | TRBJ2-2 | TRBV29-1 | CSVGTGGTGELFF | TGCAGCGTTGGAACGGGGGGGACCGGGGAGCTGTTTTTT
TRBD1 | - | TRBJ1-6 | TRBV7-3 | CASSWDRASPLHF | TGTGCCAGCAGTTGGGACAGGGCATCACCCCTCCACTTT
TRBD1 | few | TRBJ1-2 | TRBV7-9 | CASSNSDRVWGGYTF | TGTGCCAGCAGCAACTCCGACAGGGTTTGGGGAGGCTACACCTTC
- | - | TRBJ2-5 | TRBV29-1 | CSSRGGLVETQYF | TGCAGCTCTAGAGGGGGATTGGTAGAGACCCAGTACTTC
- | few | TRBJ1-4 | TRBV19 | CASSTGTATNEKLFF | TGTGCCAGTAGTACCGGAACAGCAACTAATGAAAAACTGTTTTTT
- | - | TRBJ2-7 | TRBV5-1 | CASRNEGFSYEQYF | TGCGCCAGCAGGAACGAAGGGTTTTCCTACGAGCAGTACTTC
- | - | TRBJ1-4 | TRBV27 | CASSSSLGWGEKLFF | TGTGCCAGCAGTTCCTCTCTAGGCTGGGGTGAAAAACTGTTTTTT
TRBD1 | - | TRBJ1-2 | TRBV20-1 | CSAREGTGGFYGYTF | TGCAGTGCTAGAGAAGGGACAGGGGGCTTCTATGGCTACACCTTC
- | - | TRBJ1-2 | TRBV7-2 | CASSLVRESGYTF | TGTGCCAGCAGCTTAGTGAGGGAGAGTGGCTACACCTTC
- | few | TRBJ2-1 | TRBV2 | CASSLGYGTRENEQFF | TGTGCCAGCAGTCTGGGGTATGGGACCAGGGAGAATGAGCAGTTCTTC
TRBD1 | - | TRBJ1-2 | TRBV4-1 | CASSQVPGQGNYGYTF | TGCGCCAGCAGCCAGGTGCCGGGACAGGGGAACTATGGCTACACCTTC
- | few | TRBJ2-6 | TRBV6-2/TRBV6-3 | CAGKKDASGANVLTF | TGTGCCGGCAAGAAGGACGCCTCTGGGGCCAACGTCCTGACTTTC
TRBD2 | - | TRBJ2-7 | TRBV12-5 | CASGLFSGGTYEQYF | TGTGCTAGTGGTTTGTTTAGCGGGGGGACCTACGAGCAGTACTTC
- | few | TRBJ2-1 | TRBV6-2/TRBV6-3 | CASSSQGGAYYNEQFF | TGTGCCAGCAGCTCCCAGGGGGGGGCTTATTACAATGAGCAGTTCTTC
- | - | TRBJ2-3 | TRBV6-2/TRBV6-3 | CASRQIGSTDTQYF | TGTGCCAGCAGACAGATTGGTAGCACAGATACGCAGTATTTT
- | - | TRBJ1-1 | TRBV7-8 | CANTWLGGTEAFF | TGTGCCAATACCTGGTTAGGGGGCACTGAAGCTTTCTTT
- | many | TRBJ2-1 | TRBV29-1 | CSVLGTLGNEQFF | TGCAGCGTTTTGGGAACTTTAGGGAATGAGCAGTTCTTC
TRBD1 | few | TRBJ1-2 | TRBV2 | CASRRTGARSGYTF | TGTGCCAGCAGAAGGACAGGGGCCCGCTCCGGCTACACCTTC
- | few | TRBJ2-4 | TRBV7-9 | CASSLGGAGTKNIQYF | TGTGCCAGCAGCTTAGGGGGGGCCGGGACCAAAAACATTCAGTACTTC
TRBD1 | - | TRBJ1-2 | TRBV24-1 | CATSDSEGRGQGNYGYTF | TGTGCCACCAGTGATTCGGAGGGTAGAGGACAGGGGAACTATGGCTACACCTTC